These T cell receptor beta chains were read from a single sample in a study of blood T cell repertoires in COVID-19. TCRdb's table, derived via immunoSEQ multiplex PCR, lists solely in-frame clones and lacks some. The sample consists of about 280,000 clones, 75% to 90% of them appearing once. The sequenced material came from peripheral blood. The receptors stem from a man in his fifties or sixties with acute or convalescent COVID-19. The CDR3 runs from the conserved cysteine through the conserved F or W. The order of the fields is CDR3 protein, CDR3 DNA, D gene, J gene, V gene, clone size. D genes are given only for firm matches. A row's size may be missing; if present it is once, few, many or a size class.

CASSEYPPRSSF | TGTGCCAGCAGTGAATACCCCCCGCGGAGTTCTTTT | NA | TRBJ1-1 | TRBV2 | NA
CASSPSGTSGGGEQFF | TGCGCCAGCAGCCCCAGCGGGACTAGCGGGGGGGGTGAGCAGTTCTTC | TRBD2 | TRBJ2-1 | TRBV5-1 | once
CASSLTLAGGREQFF | TGTGCCAGCAGCTTGACCCTAGCGGGGGGGAGGGAGCAGTTCTTC | TRBD2 | TRBJ2-1 | TRBV11-2 | NA
CASSATRADPNYGYTF | TGTGCCAGCTCAGCAACCAGGGCAGATCCGAACTATGGCTACACCTTC | NA | TRBJ1-2 | TRBV18 | NA
CSVEVSGGAYGYTF | TGCAGCGTTGAAGTGTCCGGCGGGGCCTATGGCTACACCTTC | NA | TRBJ1-2 | TRBV29-1 | NA
CASSPLPGLAAGAGDTQYF | TGTGCCAGTAGTCCTCTCCCGGGACTAGCGGCAGGAGCGGGAGATACGCAGTATTTT | TRBD2 | TRBJ2-3 | TRBV19 | NA
CASSQDRGYGGTEAFF | TGCGCCAGCAGTCAGGACAGGGGATATGGTGGCACTGAAGCTTTCTTT | TRBD1 | TRBJ1-1 | TRBV5-1 | NA
CASSPGGVSYEQYF | TGTGCCAGCAGCCCCGGAGGCGTTTCCTACGAGCAGTACTTC | NA | TRBJ2-7 | TRBV7-3 | NA
CASSLAGDTQYF | TGCGCCAGCAGCTTGGCAGGGGATACGCAGTATTTT | NA | TRBJ2-3 | TRBV5-1 | NA
CATPGRDTAADEQYF | TGTGCCACTCCGGGCCGGGACACCGCCGCCGACGAGCAGTACTTC | NA | TRBJ2-7 | TRBV9 | NA
CASSPSVEAFF | TGTGCCAGCAGCCCGTCCGTTGAAGCTTTCTTT | NA | TRBJ1-1 | TRBV7-9 | NA
CASSLRPRDTQYF | TGTGCCAGCAGCCTCCGCCCCCGGGATACGCAGTATTTT | NA | TRBJ2-3 | TRBV7-8 | NA
CASSPRGGTLGDTQYF | TGTGCCAGCAGCCCTAGGGGCGGGACCCTGGGGGATACGCAGTATTTT | NA | TRBJ2-3 | TRBV21-1 | NA
CATSRERLPPQHF | TGTGCCACCAGCAGAGAACGCCTACCGCCCCAGCATTTT | NA | TRBJ1-5 | TRBV15 | once
CASSSLPDRGHAGELFF | TGTGCCAGCAGCTCTCTCCCAGACAGGGGACACGCCGGGGAGCTGTTTTTT | TRBD1 | TRBJ2-2 | TRBV7-8 | once
CASSFSIRGDYGYTF | TGTGCCAGCAGTTTCTCTATCAGGGGTGACTATGGCTACACCTTC | NA | TRBJ1-2 | TRBV2 | NA
CASGPNDRTYEQYF | TGTGCTAGTGGACCTAATGACAGAACCTACGAGCAGTACTTC | NA | TRBJ2-7 | TRBV12-5 | NA
CASSPQTTDTQYF | TGTGCCAGCAGCCCCCAAACAACAGATACGCAGTATTTT | NA | TRBJ2-3 | TRBV3-1/TRBV3-2 | NA
CASSYSPGYNEQFF | TGTGCCAGCAGTTACTCGCCGGGTTACAATGAGCAGTTCTTC | NA | TRBJ2-1 | TRBV6-5 | NA
CASSQDGTGDYGYTF | TGCGCCAGCAGCCAAGATGGGACAGGGGATTATGGCTACACCTTC | TRBD1 | TRBJ1-2 | TRBV4-1 | NA
CASSRTSGATDTQYF | TGTGCCAGCAGCCGGACTAGCGGAGCCACAGATACGCAGTATTTT | TRBD2 | TRBJ2-3 | TRBV7-9 | NA
CASSHKLGGPYNEQFF | TGTGCCAGCAGCCATAAGCTTGGGGGCCCTTACAATGAGCAGTTCTTC | NA | TRBJ2-1 | TRBV3-1/TRBV3-2 | NA